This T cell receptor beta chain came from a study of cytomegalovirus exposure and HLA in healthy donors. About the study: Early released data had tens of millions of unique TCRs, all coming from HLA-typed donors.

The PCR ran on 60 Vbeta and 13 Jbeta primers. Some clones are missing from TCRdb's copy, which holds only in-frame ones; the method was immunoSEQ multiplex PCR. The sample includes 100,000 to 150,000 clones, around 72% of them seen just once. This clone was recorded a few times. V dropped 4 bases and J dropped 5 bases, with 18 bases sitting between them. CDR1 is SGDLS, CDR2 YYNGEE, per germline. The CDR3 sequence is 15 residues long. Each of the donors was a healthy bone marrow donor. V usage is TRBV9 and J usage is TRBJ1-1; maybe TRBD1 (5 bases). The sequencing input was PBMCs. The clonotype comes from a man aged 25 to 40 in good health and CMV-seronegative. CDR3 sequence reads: CASSPFRGAKTEAFF. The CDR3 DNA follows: TGTGCCAGCAGCCCGTTTCGCGGGGCGAAGACTGAAGCTTTCTTT.